This paragraph covers one T cell receptor (beta chain) sequence. Its antigen is as yet unknown. The data stem from a study of vaccination and CD4 T cells after COVID-19. Overall study: Comprising six males and four females, the convalescent participants counted two Hispanic individuals among them. Study outcomes and limitations: Median SARS-CoV-2-reactive clonotype numbers went from 21 to 38; this increase was not significant.

Once obtained from cultured CD4+ T cells, the DNA was sequenced using the Oncomine TCR Beta short-read assay. Each CDR3 protein is one row after TCRdb ran MiXCR on the PCR reads. Of roughly 16,000 distinct CDR3 sequences in the sample, about 28% were seen once. As to treatment: approximately nine-day PBMC culture with coronavirus spike peptide pools or control peptides (ViraFEST assay). In the ViraFEST assay, peptide-pool expansion preceded TCR sequencing of expanded clonotypes. Upon completion of approximately ten days of culture, CD4+ T cells were isolated via negative selection. From germline, CDR1 is MNHEY and CDR2 SVGEGT. This CDR3 has 14 amino acids. V lost 7 bases and J lost 3, with 16 bases in between.

This TCR came from a human donor with COVID-19. The sample was cultured CD4+ T cells from blood. The chain links TRBV6-2 or TRBV6-3 to TRBJ2-7, with a tentative D call TRBD2 (6 bases). This CDR3 is CASTDPGLLYEQYF. The CDR3, as DNA: TGTGCCAGCACCGATCCGGGACTGCTCTACGAGCAGTACTTC.